The TCR beta chain under discussion was sequenced for a study of regulatory T cells in long-lasting Graves disease. Looking at the study overall: With positive TSH receptor antibodies and over 5 years of antithyroid drugs, Graves' disease was considered persistent.

As for time point: persistent/refractory GD, antithyroid drugs over 5 years with positive TRAb. The TCR library used RNA extracted from PBMCs. The ends were cut back, 4 bases at V and 0 bases at J, with 13 bases in the middle. The germline CDR1 and CDR2 sequences are SGHTA and FQGTGA. CDR3 length: 15 residues. Both iRepertoire HTBI primers and Arm-PCR of CDR3 regions were used to build the TCR beta libraries. TCRdb itself ran the multiplex PCR reads through MiXCR, one entry per CDR3 protein. Of about 430,000 distinct CDR3 sequences listed, roughly 23% are singletons. This clonotype was counted at least ten times.

This TCR came from a female donor with Graves disease. This chain joins TRBV7-3 and TRBJ2-7, with D perhaps assigned TRBD1 or TRBD2 (5 bases each). The specimen was peripheral blood mononuclear cells (PBMCs), collected when the disease was refractory, from a patient treated with antithyroid drugs. The CDR3 DNA reads TGTGCCAGCAGCTCCCTCGAGGGGATCTCCTACGAGCAGTACTTC. Protein sequence: CASSSLEGISYEQYF.